This TCR beta chain was observed in a study of T cells in Graves' hyperthyroidism and ophthalmopathy. This clonotype was counted many times. Researchers took RNA transcripts and amplified the TCR beta CDR3 regions from them. Researchers ran a first-round RT-PCR on the TCR CDR3 using the HTBI primer set. In TCRdb, the multiplex PCR reads were re-called with MiXCR into one record per CDR3 protein. The data contain about 380,000 distinct CDR3 sequences, 15% to 20% of them seen just once; the ten biggest clones take up 40% to 45%. The ends lost 5 bases at V and 8 bases at J; junction bases unmatched: 7. The CDR3 spans 15 residues.

Sequencing was performed on blood. The chain couples TRBV12-3 or TRBV12-4 to TRBJ1-6; 9 bases agree with TRBD1. The sequence was obtained from a man younger than 35 with Graves' ophthalmopathy. CDR3: CASSIMTGGYSPLHF. The CDR3 nucleotides are TGTGCCAGCAGTATTATGACAGGGGGTTATTCACCCCTCCACTTT.